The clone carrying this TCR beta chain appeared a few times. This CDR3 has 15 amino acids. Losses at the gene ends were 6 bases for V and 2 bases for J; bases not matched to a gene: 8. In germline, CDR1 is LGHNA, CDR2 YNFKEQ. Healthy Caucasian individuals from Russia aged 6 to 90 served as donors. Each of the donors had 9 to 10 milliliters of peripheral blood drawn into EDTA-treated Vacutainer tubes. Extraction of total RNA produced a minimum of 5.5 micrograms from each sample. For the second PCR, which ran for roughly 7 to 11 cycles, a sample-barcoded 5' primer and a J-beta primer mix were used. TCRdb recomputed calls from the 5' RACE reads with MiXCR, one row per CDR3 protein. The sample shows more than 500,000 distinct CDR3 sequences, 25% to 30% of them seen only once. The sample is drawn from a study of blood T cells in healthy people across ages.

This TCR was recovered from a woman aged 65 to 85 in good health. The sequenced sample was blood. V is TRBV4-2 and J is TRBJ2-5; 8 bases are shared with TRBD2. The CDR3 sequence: CASSPGLAHQETQYF. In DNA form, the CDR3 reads TGTGCCAGCAGTCCCGGACTAGCCCATCAAGAGACCCAGTACTTC.